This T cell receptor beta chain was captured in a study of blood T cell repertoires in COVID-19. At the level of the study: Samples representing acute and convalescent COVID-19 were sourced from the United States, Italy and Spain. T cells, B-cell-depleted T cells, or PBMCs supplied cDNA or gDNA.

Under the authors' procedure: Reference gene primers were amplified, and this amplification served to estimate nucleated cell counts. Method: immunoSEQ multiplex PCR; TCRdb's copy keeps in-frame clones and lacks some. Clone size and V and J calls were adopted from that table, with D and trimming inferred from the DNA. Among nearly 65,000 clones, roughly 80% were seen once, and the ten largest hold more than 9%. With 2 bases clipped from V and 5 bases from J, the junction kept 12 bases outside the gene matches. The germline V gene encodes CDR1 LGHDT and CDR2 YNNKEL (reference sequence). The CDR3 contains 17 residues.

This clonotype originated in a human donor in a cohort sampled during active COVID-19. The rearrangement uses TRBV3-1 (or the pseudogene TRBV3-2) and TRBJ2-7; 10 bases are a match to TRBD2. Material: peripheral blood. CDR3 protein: CASSQWPERGGNHEQYF. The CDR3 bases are TGTGCCAGCAGCCAATGGCCCGAGCGGGGGGGGAACCACGAGCAGTACTTC.